Shown below are 2 T cell receptor beta chains from a single sample sequenced in a study of CD8 T cells in ankylosing spondylitis. TCRdb fed the 5' RACE reads into MiXCR, producing one record per CDR3 protein. Among 200,000 to 250,000 distinct CDR3 sequences listed, more than 9% were seen once. The sample was blood, either unsorted or a sorted T cell fraction (not recorded which). Receptors were obtained from a male donor with ankylosing spondylitis or in good health (not recorded which).

This chain uses TRBV30 with TRBJ2-4, with 7 bases identical to TRBD1. In germline, CDR1 is GTSNPN, CDR2 SVGIG (reference sequence). The CDR3 covers 14 residues. With 2 bases clipped from V and 4 bases from J, the junction kept 5 bases outside the gene matches. The CDR3 nucleotides are TGTGCCTGGAGTCACCGGGACAGAAAAAACATTCAGTACTTC. This codes for CAWSHRDRKNIQYF.

This clonotype has at least ten counts. J is TRBJ2-5 and V is TRBV7-8, with 9 bases that match TRBD2. V was pared by 6 bases and J by 2 bases, with 4 bases of the junction left unmatched. Germline-derived CDR1 and CDR2 are SGHVS and FQNEAQ. This CDR3 spans 14 amino acids. CDR3 nucleotides: TGTGCCAGCAGGACCGCGGGGGGGCAAGAGACCCAGTACTTC. This sequence encodes CASRTAGGQETQYF.